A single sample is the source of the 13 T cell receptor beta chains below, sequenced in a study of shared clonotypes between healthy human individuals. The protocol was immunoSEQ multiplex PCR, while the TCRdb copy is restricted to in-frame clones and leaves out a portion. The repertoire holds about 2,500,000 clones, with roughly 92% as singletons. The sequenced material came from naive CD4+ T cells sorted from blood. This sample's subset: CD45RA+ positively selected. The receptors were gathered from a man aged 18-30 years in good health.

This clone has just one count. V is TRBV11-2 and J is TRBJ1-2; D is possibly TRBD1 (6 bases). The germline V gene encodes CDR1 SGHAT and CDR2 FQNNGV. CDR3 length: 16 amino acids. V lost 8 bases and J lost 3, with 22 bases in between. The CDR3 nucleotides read TGTGCCAGCCCTCCACCCCCCCCAGGGGACCACTATGGCTACACCTTC. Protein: CASPPPPPGDHYGYTF.

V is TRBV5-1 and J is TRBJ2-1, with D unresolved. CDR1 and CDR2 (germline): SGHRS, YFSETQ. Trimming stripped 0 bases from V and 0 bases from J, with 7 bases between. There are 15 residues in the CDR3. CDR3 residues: CASSLGGISYNEQFF. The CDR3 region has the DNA TGCGCCAGCAGCTTGGGTGGAATCTCCTACAATGAGCAGTTCTTC.

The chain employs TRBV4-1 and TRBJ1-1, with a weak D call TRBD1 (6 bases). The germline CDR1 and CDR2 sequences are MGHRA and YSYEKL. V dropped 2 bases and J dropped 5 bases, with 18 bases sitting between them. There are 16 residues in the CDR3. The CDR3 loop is CASSQRIEGVRTEAFF. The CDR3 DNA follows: TGCGCCAGCAGCCAAAGAATCGAGGGGGTTCGAACTGAAGCTTTCTTT.

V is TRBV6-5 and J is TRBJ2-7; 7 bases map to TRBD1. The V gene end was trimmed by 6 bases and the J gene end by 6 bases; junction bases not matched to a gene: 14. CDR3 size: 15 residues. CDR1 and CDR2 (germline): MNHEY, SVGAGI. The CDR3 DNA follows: TGTGCCAGCAGCCGACCGACAGGGTCGGTCCGCGAGCAGTACTTC. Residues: CASSRPTGSVREQYF.

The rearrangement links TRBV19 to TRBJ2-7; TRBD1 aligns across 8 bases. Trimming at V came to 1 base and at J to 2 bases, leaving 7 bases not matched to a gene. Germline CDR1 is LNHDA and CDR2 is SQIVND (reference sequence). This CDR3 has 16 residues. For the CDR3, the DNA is TGTGCCAGTAGTATAGGCCGAACAGGGGGAACCTACGAGCAGTACTTC. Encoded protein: CASSIGRTGGTYEQYF.

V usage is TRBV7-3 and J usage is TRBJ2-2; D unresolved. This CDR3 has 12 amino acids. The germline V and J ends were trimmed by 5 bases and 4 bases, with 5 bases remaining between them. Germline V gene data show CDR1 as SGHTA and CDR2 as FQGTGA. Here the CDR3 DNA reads TGTGCCAGCAGCCCAAGCACCGGGGAGCTGTTTTTT. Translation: CASSPSTGELFF.

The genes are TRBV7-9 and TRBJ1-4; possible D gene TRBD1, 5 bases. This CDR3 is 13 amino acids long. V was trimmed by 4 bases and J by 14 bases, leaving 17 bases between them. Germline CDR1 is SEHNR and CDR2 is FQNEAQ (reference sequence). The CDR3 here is CASSSQPGVTLFF. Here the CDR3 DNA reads TGTGCCAGCAGCTCCCAGCCGGGGGTTACTCTGTTTTTT.

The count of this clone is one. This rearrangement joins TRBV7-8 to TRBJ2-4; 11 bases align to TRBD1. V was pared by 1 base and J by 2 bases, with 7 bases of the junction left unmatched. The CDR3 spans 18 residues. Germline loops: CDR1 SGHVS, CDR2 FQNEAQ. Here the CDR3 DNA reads TGTGCCAGCAGCTTAGAGAGCGGACAGGGGGCGACCAAAAACATTCAGTACTTC. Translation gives CASSLESGQGATKNIQYF.

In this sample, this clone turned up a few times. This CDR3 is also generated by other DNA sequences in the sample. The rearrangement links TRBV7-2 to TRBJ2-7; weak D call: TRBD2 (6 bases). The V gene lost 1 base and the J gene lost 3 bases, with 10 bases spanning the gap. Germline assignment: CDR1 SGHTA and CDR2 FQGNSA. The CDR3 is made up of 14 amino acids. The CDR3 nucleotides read TGTGCCAGCAGCTTAGGGAGGGAGAGCTACGAGCAGTACTTC. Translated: CASSLGRESYEQYF. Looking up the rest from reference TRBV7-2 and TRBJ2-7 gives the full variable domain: GAGVSQSPSNKVTEKGKDVELRCDPISGHTALYWYRQSLGQGLEFLIYFQGNSAPDKSGLPSDRFSAERTGGSVSTLTIQRTQQEDSAVYLCASSLGRESYEQYFGPGTRLTVT.

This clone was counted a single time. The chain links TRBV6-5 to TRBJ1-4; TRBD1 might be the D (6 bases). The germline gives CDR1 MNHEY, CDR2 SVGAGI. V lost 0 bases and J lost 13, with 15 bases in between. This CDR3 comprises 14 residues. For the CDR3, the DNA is TGTGCCAGCAGTTACTCGAGGGGGATTGATGGACTGTTTTTT. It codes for CASSYSRGIDGLFF.

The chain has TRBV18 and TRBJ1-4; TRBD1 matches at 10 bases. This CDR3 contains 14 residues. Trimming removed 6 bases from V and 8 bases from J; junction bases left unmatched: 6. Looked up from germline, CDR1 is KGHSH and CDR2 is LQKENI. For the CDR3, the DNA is TGTGCCAGCTCCCGTGACAGGGGGCCAGAAAAACTGTTTTTT. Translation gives CASSRDRGPEKLFF. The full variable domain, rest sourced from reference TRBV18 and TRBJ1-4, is NAGVMQNPRHLVRRRGQEARLRCSPMKGHSHVYWYRQLPEEGLKFMVYLQKENIIDESGMPKERFSAEFPKEGPSILRIQQVVRGDSAAYFCASSRDRGPEKLFFGSGTQLSVL.

CDR3 DNA sequence: TGTGCCATAGATAGCGGGAGGGCTAACAATGAGCAGTTCTTC. Its translation is CAIDSGRANNEQFF. This chain connects TRBV19 to TRBJ2-1; 11 bases agree with TRBD2. J lost 5 bases, V lost 10 bases, and 7 bases had no gene match. This CDR3 region has 14 residues. CDR1 and CDR2 (germline): LNHDA, SQIVND (reference sequence).

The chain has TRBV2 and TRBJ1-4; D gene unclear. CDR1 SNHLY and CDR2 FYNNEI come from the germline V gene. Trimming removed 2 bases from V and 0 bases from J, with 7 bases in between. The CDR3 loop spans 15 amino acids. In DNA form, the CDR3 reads TGTGCCAGCAGTGAACAGTCTGCAACTAATGAAAAACTGTTTTTT. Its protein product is CASSEQSATNEKLFF.